The 5 T cell receptor beta chains listed next were all sequenced from one sample in a study of Ad26.COV2.S vaccination and SARS-CoV-2 variants. The table came from immunoSEQ multiplex PCR; TCRdb's copy has only in-frame clones and leaves some out. This sample has approximately 240,000 clones, with around nine tenths found just once. Documented treatment: around 19 received Ad26.COV2.S at low or high dose, single or two shots; 5 received placebo; per-sample allocation not given. All samples were drawn on day 63, counting from the first vaccine or placebo injection. The sequences come from peripheral blood, collected in a trial of Ad26.COV2.S vaccine versus placebo. These receptors originate from a person between 18 and 60 years old who received the Ad26.COV2.S COVID-19 vaccine or a placebo.

The sample holds one count of this clone. The CDR3 loop is CASSLRQGYGLADTQYF. The CDR3 DNA follows: TGCGCCAGCAGCTTGCGGCAGGGGTATGGATTAGCAGATACGCAGTATTTT. The rearrangement joins TRBV5-1 to TRBJ2-3; D is possibly TRBD1 (6 bases). The V end was cut by 1 base, the J end by 4 bases, with 19 bases between. CDR3 size: 17 residues. Germline V lookup: CDR1 SGHRS, CDR2 YFSETQ.

This chain links TRBV6-2 or TRBV6-3 with TRBJ2-7; 9 bases match TRBD1. This CDR3 is 15 amino acids long. The germline CDR1 and CDR2 sequences are MNHEY and SVGEGT. V gave up 7 bases and J gave up 4 bases; unmatched junction bases: 11. CDR3 nucleotide sequence: TGTGCCAGCAACCCCGGAGGACAGGGGCTATACGAGCAGTACTTC. Its translation is CASNPGGQGLYEQYF.

This chain links TRBV6-6 with TRBJ2-6; D is unresolved. The V gene's germline CDR1 is MNHNY and CDR2 SVGAGI (reference sequence). With 6 bases removed from V and 1 base from J, the gap between germline ends came to 10 bases. This CDR3 is built from 15 residues. CDR3 nucleotide sequence: TGTGCCAGCAGCAGACACGGTTCTGGGGCCAACGTCCTGACTTTC. Its protein product is CASSRHGSGANVLTF.

The rearrangement joins TRBV3-1 (or the pseudogene TRBV3-2) to TRBJ1-1, with D possibly matching TRBD1 (5 bases). V was trimmed by 4 bases and J by 9 bases, leaving 12 bases between them. This CDR3 comprises 12 residues. CDR1 LGHDT and CDR2 YNNKEL come from the germline V gene (reference sequence). In DNA form, the CDR3 reads TGTGCCAGCAGCCCCCGGGGGGAGCAAGCTTTCTTT. Its protein is CASSPRGEQAFF.

The J gene is TRBJ2-5, the V gene TRBV7-6; D not certain. The V end lost 1 base, the J end lost 2 bases, and 11 bases lay between the germline ends. The CDR3 is 15 residues long. Germline V gives CDR1 SGHVS, CDR2 FNYEAQ. CDR3: CASSLGLGPQETQYF. CDR3 sequence (DNA): TGTGCCAGCAGCTTAGGGCTAGGCCCACAAGAGACCCAGTACTTC.